The clone carrying this T cell receptor (beta chain) was picked up a small number of times. What it recognizes is unknown. This CDR3 contains 12 residues. Trimming shortened V by 0 bases and J by 6 bases, and 7 bases separated the two germline ends. Germline CDR1 is GTSNPN and CDR2 is SVGIG (reference sequence). These data come from a study of beta chain features in type 1 diabetes. General study findings and limits: Among all four CD4+ subsets, Type 1 diabetes patients had TCRB CDR3s that were moderately but significantly shorter.

Since all of the isolated RNA was reverse transcribed, expressed TCRB transcripts were what got sequenced. Here immunoSEQ multiplex PCR was the method, and the copy in TCRdb shows in-frame clones only, minus some. Counted here are approximately 730,000 clones, around an eighth occurring once; the ten biggest clones make up roughly 0.022%. The rearrangement uses TRBV30 and TRBJ2-3; D is ambiguous. The specimen was naive CD4+ T cells from blood. The receptor was derived from a man younger than 35 with type 1 diabetes. The CDR3 protein is CAWSVVGDTQYF. The CDR3 region has the DNA TGTGCCTGGAGTGTAGTTGGGGATACGCAGTATTTT.